What follows describes a single TCR beta chain. The antigen remains undetermined. The data derive from a study of shared clonotypes between healthy human individuals. The study ran the assay at deep level. TCRdb's table, derived via immunoSEQ multiplex PCR, lists solely in-frame clones and lacks some. The profile shows 530,000 or so clones, around 79% of them singletons. Germline CDR1 reads LNHDA; CDR2 reads SQIVND (reference sequence). The V and J ends lost 7 bases and 4 bases, in that order; junction bases with no gene match: 7. The CDR3 loop spans 14 amino acids. Study conclusions and caveats: The study drew on few donors, limiting represented genetic and exposure-history diversity.

The specimen sequenced was PBMCs. The clonotype was recovered from a woman aged 40 to 55 in good health. Some clones in this sample may be carry-over from other donors' samples. The V call is TRBV19, the J call TRBJ1-1, with TRBD1 identical over 9 bases. CDR3 bases: TGTGCCAGTACCACAGGGGGCGGTGGCACTGAAGCTTTCTTT. It specifies CASTTGGGGTEAFF.